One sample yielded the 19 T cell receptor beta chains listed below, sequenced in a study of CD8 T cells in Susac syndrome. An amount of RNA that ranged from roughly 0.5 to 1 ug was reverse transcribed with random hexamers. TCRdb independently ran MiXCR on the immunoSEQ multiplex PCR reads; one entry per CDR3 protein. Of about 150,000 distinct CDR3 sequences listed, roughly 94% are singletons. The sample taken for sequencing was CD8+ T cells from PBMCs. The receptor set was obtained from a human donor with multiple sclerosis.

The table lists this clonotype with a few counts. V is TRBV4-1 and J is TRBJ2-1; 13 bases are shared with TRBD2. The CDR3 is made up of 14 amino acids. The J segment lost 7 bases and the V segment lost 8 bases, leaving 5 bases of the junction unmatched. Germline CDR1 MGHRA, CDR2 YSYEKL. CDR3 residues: CASRRLAGGNEQFF. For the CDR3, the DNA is TGCGCCAGCCGCCGACTAGCGGGGGGAAATGAGCAGTTCTTC.

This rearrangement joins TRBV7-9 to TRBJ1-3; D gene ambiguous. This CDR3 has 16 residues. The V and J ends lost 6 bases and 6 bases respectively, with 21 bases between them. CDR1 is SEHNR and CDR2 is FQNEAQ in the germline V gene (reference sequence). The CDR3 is CASSQLRSVGENTIYF. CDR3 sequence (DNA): TGTGCCAGCAGTCAACTCCGCAGCGTAGGAGAAAACACCATATATTTT.

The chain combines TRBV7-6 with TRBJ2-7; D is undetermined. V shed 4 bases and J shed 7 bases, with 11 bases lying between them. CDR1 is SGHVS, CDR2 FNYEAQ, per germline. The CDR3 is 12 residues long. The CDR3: CASSSPEREQYF. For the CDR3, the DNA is TGTGCCAGCAGCTCCCCGGAGAGAGAGCAGTACTTC.

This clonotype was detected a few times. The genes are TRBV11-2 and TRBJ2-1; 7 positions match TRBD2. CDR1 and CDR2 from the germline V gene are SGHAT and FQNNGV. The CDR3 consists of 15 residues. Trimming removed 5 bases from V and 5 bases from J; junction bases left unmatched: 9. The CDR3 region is CASSTAGTKNNEQFF. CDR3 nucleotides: TGTGCCAGCAGCACTGCCGGGACTAAAAACAATGAGCAGTTCTTC.

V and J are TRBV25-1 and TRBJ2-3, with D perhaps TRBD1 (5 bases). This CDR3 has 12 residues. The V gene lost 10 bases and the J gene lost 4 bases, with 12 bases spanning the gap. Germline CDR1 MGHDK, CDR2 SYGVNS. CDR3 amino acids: CATSDSSDTQYF. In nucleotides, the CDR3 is TGTGCCACCTCAGACAGCTCAGATACGCAGTATTTT.

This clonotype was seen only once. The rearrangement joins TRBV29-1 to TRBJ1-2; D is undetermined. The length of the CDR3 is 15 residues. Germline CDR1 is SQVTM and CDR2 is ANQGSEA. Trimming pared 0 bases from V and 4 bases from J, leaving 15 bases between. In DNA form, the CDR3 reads TGCAGCGTTGAAGATCGAGAGGGAGGCGGCTATGGCTACACCTTC. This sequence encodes CSVEDREGGGYGYTF.

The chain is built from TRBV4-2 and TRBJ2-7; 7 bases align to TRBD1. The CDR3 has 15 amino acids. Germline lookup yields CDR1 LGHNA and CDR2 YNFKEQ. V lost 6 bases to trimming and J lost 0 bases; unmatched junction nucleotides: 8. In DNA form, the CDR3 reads TGTGCCAGCAGTCTTCCGGGACAGAACTCCTACGAGCAGTACTTC. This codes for CASSLPGQNSYEQYF.

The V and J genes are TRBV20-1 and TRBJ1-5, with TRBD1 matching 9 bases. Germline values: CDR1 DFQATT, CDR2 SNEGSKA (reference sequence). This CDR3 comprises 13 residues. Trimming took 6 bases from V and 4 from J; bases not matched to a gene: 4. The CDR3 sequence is CSASGQGNQPQHF. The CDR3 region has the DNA TGCAGTGCCTCCGGACAGGGGAATCAGCCCCAGCATTTT.

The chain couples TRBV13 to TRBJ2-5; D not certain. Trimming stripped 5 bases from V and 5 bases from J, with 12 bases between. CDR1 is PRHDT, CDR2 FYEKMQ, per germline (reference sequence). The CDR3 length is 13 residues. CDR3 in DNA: TGTGCCAGCAGCCCCGGTCCCTCGGAGACCCAGTACTTC. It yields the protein CASSPGPSETQYF.

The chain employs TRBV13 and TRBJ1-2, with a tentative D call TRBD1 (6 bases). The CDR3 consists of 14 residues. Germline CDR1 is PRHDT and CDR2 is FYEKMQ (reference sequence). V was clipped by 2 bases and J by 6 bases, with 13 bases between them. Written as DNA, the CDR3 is TGTGCCAGCAGCTTACAGGGGTTTCGGGATGGCTACACCTTC. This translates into CASSLQGFRDGYTF. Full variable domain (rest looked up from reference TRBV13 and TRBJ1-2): AAGVIQSPRHLIKEKRETATLKCYPIPRHDTVYWYQQGPGQDPQFLISFYEKMQSDKGSIPDRFSAQQFSDYHSELNMSSLELGDSALYFCASSLQGFRDGYTFGSGTRLTVV.

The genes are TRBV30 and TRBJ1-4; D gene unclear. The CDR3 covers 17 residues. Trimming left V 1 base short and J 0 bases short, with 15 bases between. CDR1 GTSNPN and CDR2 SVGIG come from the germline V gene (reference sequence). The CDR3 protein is CAWSGADTPATNEKLFF. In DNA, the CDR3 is TGTGCCTGGAGTGGGGCGGATACGCCGGCAACTAATGAAAAACTGTTTTTT.

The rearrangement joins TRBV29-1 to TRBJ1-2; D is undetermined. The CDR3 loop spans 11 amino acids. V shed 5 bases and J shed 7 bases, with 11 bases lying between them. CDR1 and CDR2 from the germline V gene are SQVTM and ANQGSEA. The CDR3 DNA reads TGCAGCGTTTCTTCGAGGCGTGGCTACACCTTC. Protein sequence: CSVSSRRGYTF.

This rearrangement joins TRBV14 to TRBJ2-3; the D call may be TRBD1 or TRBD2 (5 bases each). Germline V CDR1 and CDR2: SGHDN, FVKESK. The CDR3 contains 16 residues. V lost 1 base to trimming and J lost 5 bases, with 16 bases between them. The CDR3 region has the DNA TGTGCCAGCAGCCAAGCGCTTCAGGGAGTTCTAGATACGCAGTATTTT. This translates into CASSQALQGVLDTQYF.

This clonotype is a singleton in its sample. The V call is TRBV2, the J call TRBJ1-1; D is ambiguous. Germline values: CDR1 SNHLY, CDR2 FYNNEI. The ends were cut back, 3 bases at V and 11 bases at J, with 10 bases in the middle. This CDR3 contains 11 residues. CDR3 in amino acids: CASSDGLRAFF. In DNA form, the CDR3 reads TGTGCCAGCAGTGACGGGTTGAGGGCTTTCTTT.

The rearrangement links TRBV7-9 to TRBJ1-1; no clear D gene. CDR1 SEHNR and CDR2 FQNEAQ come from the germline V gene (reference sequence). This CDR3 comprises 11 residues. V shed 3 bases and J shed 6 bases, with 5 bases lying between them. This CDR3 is CASSFGAEAFF. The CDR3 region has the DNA TGTGCCAGCAGCTTTGGCGCTGAAGCTTTCTTT.

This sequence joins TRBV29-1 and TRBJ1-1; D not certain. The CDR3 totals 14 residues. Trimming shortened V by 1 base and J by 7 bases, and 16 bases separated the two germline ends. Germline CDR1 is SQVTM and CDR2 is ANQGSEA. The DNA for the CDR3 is TGCAGCGTTGAAGCAGTTGGGAGAAATGGTGAAGCTTTCTTT. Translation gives CSVEAVGRNGEAFF.

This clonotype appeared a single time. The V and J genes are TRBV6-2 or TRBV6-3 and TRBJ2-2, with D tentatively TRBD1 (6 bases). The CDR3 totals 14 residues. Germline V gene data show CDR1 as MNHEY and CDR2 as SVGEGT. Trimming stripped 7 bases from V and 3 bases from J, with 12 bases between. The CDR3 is CASNLQGHTGELFF. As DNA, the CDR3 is TGTGCCAGCAACCTACAGGGTCACACCGGGGAGCTGTTTTTT.

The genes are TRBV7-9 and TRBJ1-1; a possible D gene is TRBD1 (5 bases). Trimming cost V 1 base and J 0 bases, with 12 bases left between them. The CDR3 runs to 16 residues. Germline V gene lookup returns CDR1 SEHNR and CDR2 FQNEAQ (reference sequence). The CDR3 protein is CASSLVGTDLNTEAFF. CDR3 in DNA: TGTGCCAGCAGCTTAGTGGGGACCGACTTGAACACTGAAGCTTTCTTT.

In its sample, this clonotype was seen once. The CDR3 is CASSKTSGGTHPPYEQYF. The CDR3, as DNA: TGTGCCAGCAGCAAGACTAGCGGGGGAACCCACCCTCCCTACGAGCAGTACTTC. This chain joins TRBV7-9 and TRBJ2-7, with 12 bases identical to TRBD2. Germline V gene lookup returns CDR1 SEHNR and CDR2 FQNEAQ (reference sequence). This CDR3 spans 18 amino acids. After removal of 5 bases from V and 2 bases from J, the junction contained 13 bases not matched to a gene.